Listed here is a single T cell receptor beta chain. The clone's antigen remains unknown. No per-base quality is available; no much larger clone lies one base away. The entry originates in a study of blood T cell repertoires in COVID-19 (dated by TCRdb to the early 2020s). In the study overall: Collaborator samples came from the United States, Italy and Spain and covered acute and convalescent phases of COVID-19. Where available, HLA class I and class II types were obtained from metadata supplied by the sample provider rather than from assay-based typing. The samples were drawn from the first 160 participants of the ongoing ImmuneRACE study and from roughly 1,300 subjects provided by 6 global collaborators. Sample metadata almost always included a de-identified subject ID, COVID-19 status, age in years and sex. A freely available public database, intended as a resource for researchers studying the immune response to SARS-CoV-2, is where the repertoires were released. The material from the prospective study consisted of cDNA or gDNA derived from T cells, B-cell-depleted T cells, or PBMCs. Deeply sampled blood TCRbeta repertoires from subjects exposed to, actively infected with, or recovered from COVID-19 were included in the dataset. What the work shows at the level of the full study, not this receptor alone: How much clinical and demographic metadata was included differed by source and by participant, and the metadata was provided uncurated.

The immunoSEQ Assay, a bias-controlled multiplex PCR, was used to amplify TCRbeta CDR3 regions from genomic DNA. The study's processing was this. Nucleated cell counts per sample were estimated from amplification of reference gene primers within the assay. Sequence reads were collapsed and filtered to measure the absolute abundance of every unique TCRbeta CDR3 rearrangement. For each sample, productive Simpson clonality was calculated by taking the square root of Simpson's diversity index across productive rearrangements. TCRdb provides this immuneACCESS table in a form limited to in-frame rearrangements. Some clones are lacking; in checked studies, under half of them reflect an unresolved V gene, and why the rest are absent is not known. The DNA was the basis for D and trimming; V, J and clone size are from that table. This sample comprises a few hundred thousand clones, roughly 87% of them detected only once. Together, the top ten hold around 0.67% of the sample.

The collaborating institutions used their own protocols to collect whole blood in K2EDTA tubes. For TCRbeta analysis, collaborators shipped samples as frozen whole blood, isolated PBMCs, or DNA extracted from either of those sample types. Measured from the cysteine to the phenylalanine, the CDR3 is 14 residues long. The kept DNA is CDR3 alone, 42 bases in frame from the first base. Ends trimmed: V by 5 bases, J by 5 bases; bases unmatched to a gene: 8. Per the germline V gene, MDHEN is the CDR1 and SYDVKM is the CDR2. Recombination connected TRBV28 to TRBJ2-5; 7 central nucleotides agree with TRBD2. The sequence derives from a human donor in a cohort sampled during active COVID-19. Source material: peripheral blood. The nucleotide sequence is given as TGTGCCAGCAGTCAAACGGGGGGTACGGAGACCCAGTACTTC. Translated, this gives CASSQTGGTETQYF.